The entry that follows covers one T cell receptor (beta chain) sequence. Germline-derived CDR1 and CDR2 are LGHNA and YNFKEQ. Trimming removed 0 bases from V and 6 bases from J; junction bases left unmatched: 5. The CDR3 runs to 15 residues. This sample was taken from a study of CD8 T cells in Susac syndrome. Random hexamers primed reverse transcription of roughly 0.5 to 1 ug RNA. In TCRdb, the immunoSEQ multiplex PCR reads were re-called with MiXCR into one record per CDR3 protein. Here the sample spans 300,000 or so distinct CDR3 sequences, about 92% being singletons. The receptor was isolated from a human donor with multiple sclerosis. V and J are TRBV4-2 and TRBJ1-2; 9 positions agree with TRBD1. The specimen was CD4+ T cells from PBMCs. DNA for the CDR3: TGTGCCAGCAGCCAAGACTCCGGGACAGGGAATGGCTACACCTTC. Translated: CASSQDSGTGNGYTF.